This TCR beta chain was sequenced in a study of cytomegalovirus exposure and HLA in healthy donors. General study findings and limits: Reports showed the classifier diagnosing cytomegalovirus status with high specificity and sensitivity. Rates of TCR association differed by HLA locus in a later analysis, with DRB1 highest and HLA-C lowest.

The study ran its PCR with 60 Vbeta and 13 Jbeta primers. Sequencing was performed with immunoSEQ multiplex PCR; in TCRdb, only in-frame clones are kept and a portion is missing. The table records tens of thousands of clones, roughly two thirds of them present only once. As to this clone: The antigen is not known.

Germline CDR1 SNHLY, CDR2 FYNNEI. Trimming cost V 2 bases and J 9 bases, with 20 bases left between them. The length of the CDR3 is 15 residues. What was sequenced was PBMCs. This chain links TRBV2 with TRBJ2-7; perhaps TRBD2 as D (6 bases). The clonotype originates from a man in his fifties or sixties in good health and CMV-seropositive. The CDR3 bases are TGTGCCAGCAGTGAAATAGGGGCGGGACGGGGAGGGCAGTACTTC. Amino acid sequence: CASSEIGAGRGGQYF. Complete variable domain (other parts from reference TRBV2 and TRBJ2-7): EPEVTQTPSHQVTQMGQEVILRCVPISNHLYFYWYRQILGQKVEFLVSFYNNEISEKSEIFDDQFSVERPDGSNFTLKIRSTKLEDSAMYFCASSEIGAGRGGQYFGPGTRLTVT.